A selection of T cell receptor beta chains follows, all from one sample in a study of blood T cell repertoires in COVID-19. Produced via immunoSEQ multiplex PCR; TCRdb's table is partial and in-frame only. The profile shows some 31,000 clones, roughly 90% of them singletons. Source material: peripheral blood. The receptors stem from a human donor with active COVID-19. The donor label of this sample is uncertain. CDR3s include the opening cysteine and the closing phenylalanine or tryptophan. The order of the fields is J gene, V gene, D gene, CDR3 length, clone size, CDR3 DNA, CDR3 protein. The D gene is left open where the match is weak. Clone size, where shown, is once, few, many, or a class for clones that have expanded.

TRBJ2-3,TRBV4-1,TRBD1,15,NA,TGCGCCAGCAGCTATGGACAGGGTAGCACAGATACGCAGTATTTT,CASSYGQGSTDTQYF
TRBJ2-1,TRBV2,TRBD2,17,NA,TGTGCCAGCAGCCCCCTTGGGGGACTAGCATTATACAATGAGCAGTTCTTC,CASSPLGGLALYNEQFF
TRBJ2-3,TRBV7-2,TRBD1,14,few,TGTGCCAGCAGCCAACAGGGGCTGGGGGATACGCAGTATTTT,CASSQQGLGDTQYF
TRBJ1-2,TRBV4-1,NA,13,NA,TGCGCCAGCAGCCAAGCCAAGGCTAGGGGCTACACCTTC,CASSQAKARGYTF
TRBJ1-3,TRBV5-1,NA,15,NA,TGCGCCAGCAGCTCAGTATATTCCCCTGGAAACACCATATATTTT,CASSSVYSPGNTIYF
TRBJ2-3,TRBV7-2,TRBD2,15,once,TGTGCCAGCAGCTTTTCACTAGCGGGGGCCGATACGCAGTATTTT,CASSFSLAGADTQYF
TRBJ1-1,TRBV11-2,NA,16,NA,TGTGCCAGCAGCTTGGACAGAACCTACCCCCACACTGAAGCTTTCTTT,CASSLDRTYPHTEAFF
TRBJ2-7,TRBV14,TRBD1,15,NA,TGTGCCAGCAGCCGCCTCGGGACAGGGGGCGACGAGCAGTACTTC,CASSRLGTGGDEQYF
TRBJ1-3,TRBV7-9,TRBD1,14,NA,TGTGCCAGCAGCGCAAGACAGGGCCAGAACACCATATATTTT,CASSARQGQNTIYF
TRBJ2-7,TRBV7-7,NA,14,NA,TGTGCTAGCAGCCCCCTCCGGGCGGGCTACGAGCAGTACTTC,CASSPLRAGYEQYF
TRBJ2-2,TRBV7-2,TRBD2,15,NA,TGTGCCAGCAGACTAGCGGTCGGGCAGACCGGGGAGCTGTTTTTT,CASRLAVGQTGELFF
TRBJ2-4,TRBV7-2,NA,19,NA,TGTGCCAGCAGCTTAGCGCCGGACACAGGGAACCTAGCCAAAAACATTCAGTACTTC,CASSLAPDTGNLAKNIQYF
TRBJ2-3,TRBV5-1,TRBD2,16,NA,TGCGCCAGCAGCTTGGTCCGCGGGGGGGCCGCAGATACGCAGTATTTT,CASSLVRGGAADTQYF
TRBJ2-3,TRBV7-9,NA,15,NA,TGTGCCAGCAGCCCAGCTACGTTCACGGGGGATACGCAGTATTTT,CASSPATFTGDTQYF
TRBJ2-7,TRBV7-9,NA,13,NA,TGTGCCAGCAGCTTCGAAAGCTCCGGGAAGCAGTACTTC,CASSFESSGKQYF
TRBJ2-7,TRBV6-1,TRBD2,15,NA,TGTGCCAGCAGTGAGTCTTCGCGGGGGTTTTCGGAGCAGTACTTC,CASSESSRGFSEQYF
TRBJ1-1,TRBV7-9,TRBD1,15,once,TGTGCCAGCAGCTTAGGAGACAGGGTGGACACTGAAGCTTTCTTT,CASSLGDRVDTEAFF
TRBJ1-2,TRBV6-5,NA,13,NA,TGTGCCAGCACCCCCATGGGGAGGGCTGGCTACACCTTC,CASTPMGRAGYTF
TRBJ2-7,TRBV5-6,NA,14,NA,TGTGCCAGCAGCTCCTGGACATTACCCTACGAGCAGTACTTC,CASSSWTLPYEQYF
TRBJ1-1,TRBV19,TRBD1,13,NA,TGTGCCAGTAGAAACAGGGGCGGCACTGAAGCTTTCTTT,CASRNRGGTEAFF
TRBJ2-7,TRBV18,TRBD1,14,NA,TGTGCCAGCTCGACCAGGGACAGGGTATACGAGCAGTACTTC,CASSTRDRVYEQYF
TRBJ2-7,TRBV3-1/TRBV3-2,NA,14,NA,TGTGCCAGCAGCCAAGGAGTAAGTTCCTACGAGCAGTACTTC,CASSQGVSSYEQYF
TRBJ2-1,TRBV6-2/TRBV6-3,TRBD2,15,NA,TGTGCCAGCAGTTCGGGACTAGCGGATTACAATGAGCAGTTCTTC,CASSSGLADYNEQFF
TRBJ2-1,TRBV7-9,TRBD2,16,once,TGTGCCAGCAGCTTAGTAGTTGCGGGGGGGATCAATGAGCAGTTCTTC,CASSLVVAGGINEQFF
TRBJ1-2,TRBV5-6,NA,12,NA,TGTGCCAGCAGCACCTTTCCCCAGGGCGAAACCTTC,CASSTFPQGETF
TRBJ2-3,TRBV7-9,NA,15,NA,TGTGCCAGCAGCTTAGCTAGCATCAGCACAGATACGCAGTATTTT,CASSLASISTDTQYF
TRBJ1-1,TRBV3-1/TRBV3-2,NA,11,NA,TGTGCCAGCAAAGGGGGGGTTGAAGCTTTCTTT,CASKGGVEAFF
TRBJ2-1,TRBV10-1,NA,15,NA,TGCGCCAGATTGTACAGGGTGAGCTTCTACAATGAGCAGTTCTTC,CARLYRVSFYNEQFF
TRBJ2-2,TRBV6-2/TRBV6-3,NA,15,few,TGTGCCAGCAGTTATGAGCAGACAAACACCGGGGAGCTGTTTTTT,CASSYEQTNTGELFF
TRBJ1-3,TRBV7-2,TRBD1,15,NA,TGTGCCAGCAGCTTGACAGGGGGGACTGGAAACACCATATATTTT,CASSLTGGTGNTIYF
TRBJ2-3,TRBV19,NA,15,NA,TGTGCCAGTACGGTCAGGGCCCCTAGCACAGATACGCAGTATTTT,CASTVRAPSTDTQYF
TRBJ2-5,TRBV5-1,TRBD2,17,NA,TGCGCCAGCAGCTTGGCCCCGCGGGGGTTGGGAAAAGAGACCCAGTACTTC,CASSLAPRGLGKETQYF
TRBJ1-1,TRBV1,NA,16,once,TGCACCAGCAGCCAAGAACCCCGGGGACAGAACACTGAAGCTTTCTTT,CTSSQEPRGQNTEAFF
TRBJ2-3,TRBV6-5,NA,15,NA,TGTGCCAGCAGTAATCAGGGTTTACGCACAGATACGCAGTATTTT,CASSNQGLRTDTQYF
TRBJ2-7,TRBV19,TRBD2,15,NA,TGTGCCAGTAGTAATGGGGCCGGGGGGGCCTACGAGCAGTACTTC,CASSNGAGGAYEQYF